This T cell receptor (beta chain) was identified during a study of cytomegalovirus exposure and HLA in healthy donors. Study-level information: T cells numbering about 180 million yielded 100 million to 120 million unique TCR beta sequences in an earlier analysis. Study results and caveats: Usually a TCR sequence was rare, but some public TCRs were found in many donors. Presence/absence analyses assumed roughly uniform sequencing depth across donors, which may not hold.

Only one count was recorded for this clone. Its antigen is currently unknown. Researchers ran the PCR with 60 Vbeta and 13 Jbeta primers. Sequencing was performed with immunoSEQ multiplex PCR; in TCRdb, only in-frame clones are kept and a portion is missing. Of 150,000 to 160,000 clones detected, 70% to 80% appear once; the ten largest clones hold around 2.3%. There are 13 residues in the CDR3. V dropped 7 bases and J dropped 4 bases, with 13 bases sitting between them. Germline V lookup: CDR1 MDHEN, CDR2 SYDVKM. This cohort consisted of healthy bone marrow donors. The receptor was derived from a man younger than 40 in good health and CMV-seronegative. This chain joins TRBV28 and TRBJ1-2; a possible D gene is TRBD1 (6 bases). The sequencing sample was made of PBMCs. The CDR3 is CASTRGGGYGYTF. The DNA of the CDR3 is TGTGCCAGCACCCGGGGAGGGGGCTATGGCTACACCTTC.